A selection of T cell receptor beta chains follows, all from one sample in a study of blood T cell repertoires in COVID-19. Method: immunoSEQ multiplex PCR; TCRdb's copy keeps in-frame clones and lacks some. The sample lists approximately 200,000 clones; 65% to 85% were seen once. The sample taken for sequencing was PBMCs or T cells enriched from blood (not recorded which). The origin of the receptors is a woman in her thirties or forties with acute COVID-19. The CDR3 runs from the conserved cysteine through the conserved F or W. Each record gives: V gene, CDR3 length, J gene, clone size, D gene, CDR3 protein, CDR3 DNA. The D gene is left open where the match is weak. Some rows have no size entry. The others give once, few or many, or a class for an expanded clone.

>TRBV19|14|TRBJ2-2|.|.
CASSTTGNTGELFF
TGTGCCAGTAGTACGACAGGGAACACCGGGGAGCTGTTTTTT
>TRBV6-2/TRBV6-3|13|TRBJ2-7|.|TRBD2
CASGRDYNYEQYF
TGTGCCAGCGGCCGGGACTATAACTACGAGCAGTACTTC
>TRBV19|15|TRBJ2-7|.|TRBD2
CASSTGLAGAYEQYF
TGTGCCAGTAGTACGGGACTAGCGGGGGCCTACGAGCAGTACTTC
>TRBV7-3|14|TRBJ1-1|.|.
CASSLQGRDTEAFF
TGTGCCAGCAGCTTACAGGGGAGGGACACTGAAGCTTTCTTT
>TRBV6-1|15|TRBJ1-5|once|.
CASSEAVGGNQPQHF
TGTGCCAGCAGTGAAGCGGTCGGGGGCAATCAGCCCCAGCATTTT
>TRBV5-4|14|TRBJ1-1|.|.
CASSPARVNTEAFF
TGTGCCAGCAGCCCGGCCAGGGTGAACACTGAAGCTTTCTTT
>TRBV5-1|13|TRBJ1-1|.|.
CASSPTGNTEAFF
TGCGCCAGCAGCCCGACAGGGAACACTGAAGCTTTCTTT
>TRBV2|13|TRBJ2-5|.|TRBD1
CASSRGQQETQYF
TGTGCCAGCAGCCGGGGACAGCAAGAGACCCAGTACTTC
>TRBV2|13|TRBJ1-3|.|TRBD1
CASKGQGGNTIYF
TGTGCCAGCAAAGGACAGGGAGGAAACACCATATATTTT
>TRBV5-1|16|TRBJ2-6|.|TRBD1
CASSLEGAFGANVLTF
TGCGCCAGCAGCTTAGAGGGGGCGTTTGGGGCCAACGTCCTGACTTTC
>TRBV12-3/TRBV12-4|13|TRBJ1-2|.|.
CASSLGQNYGYTF
TGTGCCAGCAGTTTAGGACAGAACTATGGCTACACCTTC
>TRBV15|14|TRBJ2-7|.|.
CATSPPRGPYEQYF
TGTGCCACCAGCCCCCCGCGCGGGCCCTACGAGCAGTACTTC
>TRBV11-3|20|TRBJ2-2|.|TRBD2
CASSLGFGLSGLAGTGELFF
TGTGCCAGCAGCTTAGGGTTTGGGCTTTCCGGACTAGCAGGCACCGGGGAGCTGTTTTTT
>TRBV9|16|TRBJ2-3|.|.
CASSPRPGLSTDTQYF
TGTGCCAGCAGCCCGCGTCCGGGGTTAAGCACAGATACGCAGTATTTT
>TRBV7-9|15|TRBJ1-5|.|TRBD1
CASSPLRGPDQPQHF
TGTGCCAGCAGCCCCCTCAGGGGGCCAGATCAGCCCCAGCATTTT
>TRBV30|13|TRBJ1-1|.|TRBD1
CAWSRDRATEAFF
TGTGCCTGGTCAAGGGACAGGGCAACTGAAGCTTTCTTT
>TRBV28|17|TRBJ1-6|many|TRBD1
CASSLLGTGRSNSPLHF
TGTGCCAGCAGTTTATTAGGGACAGGGAGAAGTAATTCACCCCTCCACTTT
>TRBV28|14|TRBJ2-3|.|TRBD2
CASSTSGVVDTQYF
TGTGCCAGCAGCACTAGCGGGGTGGTAGATACGCAGTATTTT
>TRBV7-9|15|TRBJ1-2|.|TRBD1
CASSLDGTGALGGTF
TGTGCCAGCAGCTTAGATGGGACAGGGGCCCTCGGCGGCACCTTC
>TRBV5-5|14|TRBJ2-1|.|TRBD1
CASSWTGSYNEQFF
TGTGCCAGCAGCTGGACAGGGAGCTACAATGAGCAGTTCTTC
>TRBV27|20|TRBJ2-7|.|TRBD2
CASSPGLAGGLLLSTYEQYF
TGTGCCAGCAGTCCGGGACTAGCGGGGGGACTCCTACTTTCAACCTACGAGCAGTACTTC
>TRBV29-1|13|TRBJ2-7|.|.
CSVVPGGTYEQYF
TGCAGCGTTGTGCCAGGGGGGACCTACGAGCAGTACTTC
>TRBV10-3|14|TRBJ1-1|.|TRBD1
CAITGEGGVEEAFF
TGTGCCATTACGGGGGAAGGGGGCGTCGAGGAAGCTTTCTTT
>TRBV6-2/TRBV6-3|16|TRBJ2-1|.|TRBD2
CASSYEHLAGYNEQFF
TGTGCCAGCAGTTACGAACATCTAGCGGGGTACAATGAGCAGTTCTTC
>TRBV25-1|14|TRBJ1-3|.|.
CASSERFRGNTIYF
TGTGCCAGCAGTGAACGGTTCCGCGGAAACACCATATATTTT
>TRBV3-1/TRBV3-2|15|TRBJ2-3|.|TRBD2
CASSPRGGLTDTQYF
TGTGCCAGCAGCCCGCGGGGGGGCCTGACAGATACGCAGTATTTT
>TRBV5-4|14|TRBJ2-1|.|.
CASSPVRSYNEQFF
TGTGCCAGCAGTCCGGTACGCTCCTACAATGAGCAGTTCTTC
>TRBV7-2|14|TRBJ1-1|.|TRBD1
CASSGDRGIAEAFF
TGTGCCAGCAGCGGGGACAGGGGGATCGCTGAAGCTTTCTTT
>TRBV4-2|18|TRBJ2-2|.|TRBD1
CASSLYHRGQGNTGELFF
TGTGCCAGCAGCCTTTACCATCGAGGACAGGGGAACACCGGGGAGCTGTTTTTT
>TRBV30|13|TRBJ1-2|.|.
CAWSVGRGLGYTF
TGTGCCTGGAGTGTAGGGCGGGGACTGGGCTACACCTTC
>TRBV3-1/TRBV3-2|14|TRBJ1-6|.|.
CASSPTDFEGPLHF
TGTGCCAGCAGCCCAACGGATTTTGAGGGTCCCCTCCACTTT
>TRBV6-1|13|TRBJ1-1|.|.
CASSDLQNTEAFF
TGTGCCAGCAGTGATTTACAGAACACTGAAGCTTTCTTT
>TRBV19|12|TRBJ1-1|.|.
CASSINWREAFF
TGTGCCAGTAGTATTAATTGGAGGGAAGCTTTCTTT
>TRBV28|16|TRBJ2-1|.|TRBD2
CASSWSRGGQYNEQFF
TGTGCCAGCAGCTGGAGTCGGGGGGGGCAGTACAATGAGCAGTTCTTC
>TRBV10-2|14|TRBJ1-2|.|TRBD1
CASRLEQGALGYTF
TGCGCCAGCAGATTGGAACAGGGGGCATTGGGCTACACCTTC
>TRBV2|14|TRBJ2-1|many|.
CASSVARYYNEQFF
TGTGCCAGCAGTGTAGCCCGTTACTACAATGAGCAGTTCTTC
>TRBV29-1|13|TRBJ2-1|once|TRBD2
CSVAWGGSNEQFF
TGCAGCGTGGCCTGGGGGGGAAGCAATGAGCAGTTCTTC
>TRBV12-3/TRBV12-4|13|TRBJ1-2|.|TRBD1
CASSPRTGYGYTF
TGTGCCAGCAGTCCCCGGACAGGGTATGGCTACACCTTC